The rows below give T cell receptor beta chains drawn from one sample of a study of blood T cell repertoires in COVID-19. Assay used: immunoSEQ multiplex PCR; TCRdb lists only in-frame clones, some missing. The sample consists of hundreds of thousands of clones, 65% to 85% of them appearing once. The source material was peripheral blood. Receptor source: a woman in her 40s with active or convalescent COVID-19. Each CDR3 is given with its conserved first and last residue. The D gene is left open where the match is weak. Only part of the rows carry a size: once, few, many, or a class if the clone is expanded.

D gene	V gene	clone size	J gene	CDR3 protein	CDR3 DNA
NA	TRBV18	NA	TRBJ1-2	CASSPANARENGYTF	TGTGCCAGCTCACCAGCGAATGCCAGGGAAAATGGCTACACCTTC
NA	TRBV28	NA	TRBJ1-2	CASSLGGLLDYGYTF	TGTGCCAGCAGTTTGGGCGGACTGCTAGACTATGGCTACACCTTC
TRBD1	TRBV28	NA	TRBJ1-5	CASRRTGMRPYQPQHF	TGTGCCAGCAGGCGGACAGGGATGAGGCCTTATCAGCCCCAGCATTTT
NA	TRBV6-4	once	TRBJ2-2	CASSMTDQNTGELFF	TGTGCCAGCAGCATGACTGACCAAAACACCGGGGAGCTGTTTTTT
TRBD2	TRBV7-3	NA	TRBJ2-3	CASSLSTSGAGDTQYF	TGTGCCAGCAGCTTATCGACTAGCGGGGCAGGAGATACGCAGTATTTT
NA	TRBV11-2	NA	TRBJ1-3	CASSLGSSSGNTIYF	TGTGCCAGCAGCTTAGGTAGCAGCTCTGGAAACACCATATATTTT
NA	TRBV28	NA	TRBJ1-2	CASSQTGPGYGYTF	TGTGCCAGCAGCCAAACAGGGCCTGGCTATGGCTACACCTTC
TRBD1	TRBV7-2	once	TRBJ1-6	CASSLGETGDPSSPLHF	TGTGCCAGCAGCTTAGGGGAGACAGGGGATCCTTCCTCACCCCTCCACTTT
NA	TRBV6-6	NA	TRBJ1-1	CASTNQVNTEAFF	TGTGCCAGCACAAATCAGGTGAACACTGAAGCTTTCTTT
NA	TRBV15	NA	TRBJ1-3	CATSTYRSSSGNTIYF	TGTGCCACCAGCACATACAGGTCGAGCTCTGGAAACACCATATATTTT
NA	TRBV25-1	once	TRBJ1-1	CASSLGVGTEAFF	TGTGCCAGCAGTCTCGGGGTCGGCACTGAAGCTTTCTTT
TRBD2	TRBV4-1	NA	TRBJ2-3	CASSQDGTSGGTDTQYF	TGCGCCAGCAGCCAAGATGGGACTAGCGGGGGCACAGATACGCAGTATTTT
NA	TRBV28	NA	TRBJ2-3	CASENRAVGTQYF	TGTGCCAGCGAGAACAGGGCGGTGGGTACGCAGTATTTT
TRBD1	TRBV7-7	NA	TRBJ2-2	CAGSPTWTGGITGELFF	TGTGCCGGCAGCCCCACCTGGACAGGGGGCATTACCGGGGAGCTGTTTTTT
TRBD2	TRBV30	NA	TRBJ2-1	CAWSQLAGAYNEQFF	TGTGCCTGGAGTCAACTAGCGGGGGCATACAATGAGCAGTTCTTC
NA	TRBV29-1	NA	TRBJ1-1	CSVEKQVNTEAFF	TGCAGCGTTGAAAAACAGGTGAACACTGAAGCTTTCTTT
TRBD1	TRBV30	few	TRBJ2-4	CAWSTDRGKGKNIQYF	TGTGCCTGGAGTACGGACAGGGGAAAGGGCAAAAACATTCAGTACTTC
TRBD2	TRBV5-6	NA	TRBJ2-3	CASSPLGLAGWGDTQYF	TGTGCCAGCAGCCCACTTGGACTAGCGGGGTGGGGGGATACGCAGTATTTT
NA	TRBV27	NA	TRBJ1-6	CASKYSSYNSPLHF	TGTGCCAGCAAGTATAGCTCCTATAATTCACCCCTCCACTTT
NA	TRBV4-2	few	TRBJ1-5	CASSQDRVSNQPQHF	TGTGCCAGCAGCCAAGATCGGGTCAGCAATCAGCCCCAGCATTTT
NA	TRBV27	NA	TRBJ1-6	CASSFRGTYSYNSPLHF	TGTGCCAGCAGTTTTAGGGGGACCTACTCCTATAATTCACCCCTCCACTTT
NA	TRBV7-2	NA	TRBJ1-2	CASSLSAGPINYGYTF	TGTGCCAGCAGCTTAAGCGCGGGGCCCATTAACTATGGCTACACCTTC
TRBD2	TRBV2	NA	TRBJ2-1	CASKKSGLERSYNEQFF	TGTGCCAGCAAAAAAAGTGGACTAGAAAGATCCTACAATGAGCAGTTCTTC
TRBD2	TRBV3-1/TRBV3-2	NA	TRBJ2-1	CASSRETSGANNEQFF	TGTGCCAGCAGCCGAGAAACTAGCGGGGCTAACAATGAGCAGTTCTTC
NA	TRBV4-1	NA	TRBJ1-6	CASSQGSSYNSPLHF	TGCGCCAGCAGCCAAGGGAGCTCCTATAATTCACCCCTCCACTTT
TRBD1	TRBV11-2	many	TRBJ2-1	CASSFSRGQLEQFF	TGTGCCAGCAGCTTTAGTAGGGGACAGTTAGAGCAGTTCTTC
TRBD1	TRBV7-2	NA	TRBJ1-1	CASSLVRGSTEAFF	TGTGCCAGCAGCTTAGTCAGGGGGAGCACTGAAGCTTTCTTT
TRBD1	TRBV5-1	many	TRBJ2-4	CASRPGTGGSLAKNIQYF	TGCGCCAGCAGACCAGGGACAGGGGGTTCTCTAGCCAAAAACATTCAGTACTTC
NA	TRBV21-1	NA	TRBJ1-6	CASSNHFKEAKHHSPLHF	TGTGCCAGCAGCAATCACTTCAAGGAAGCGAAGCACCATTCACCCCTCCACTTT
NA	TRBV27	NA	TRBJ1-5	CASSPAGRTQPQHF	TGTGCCAGCAGTCCCGCCGGGAGGACGCAGCCCCAGCATTTT
TRBD1	TRBV15	NA	TRBJ1-2	CATSRERQGSYGYTF	TGTGCCACCAGCAGAGAAAGACAGGGATCCTATGGCTACACCTTC
NA	TRBV5-5	NA	TRBJ1-1	CASSPMRKNTEAFF	TGTGCCAGCAGCCCGATGCGGAAGAACACTGAAGCTTTCTTT
NA	TRBV13	NA	TRBJ2-1	CASSINEQFF	TGTGCCAGCAGCATAAATGAGCAGTTCTTC
TRBD1	TRBV10-3	NA	TRBJ1-4	CAISSQGAFEKLFF	TGTGCCATCTCTAGCCAGGGGGCCTTTGAAAAACTGTTTTTT
NA	TRBV19	NA	TRBJ1-1	CASSRSDRFAEAFF	TGTGCCAGTAGTAGAAGTGACAGGTTTGCTGAAGCTTTCTTT
TRBD1	TRBV15	NA	TRBJ1-2	CATSRDQGATLGYTF	TGTGCCACCAGCAGAGATCAGGGGGCTACCTTAGGCTACACCTTC
TRBD1	TRBV7-3	NA	TRBJ1-2	CASSLGPDRGYGYTF	TGTGCCAGCAGCTTAGGCCCGGACAGGGGGTATGGCTACACCTTC
NA	TRBV11-2	NA	TRBJ2-3	CASSPHPVEADTQYF	TGTGCCAGCAGCCCACATCCGGTCGAGGCAGATACGCAGTATTTT
NA	TRBV5-1	NA	TRBJ2-1	CASSSGGQNEQFF	TGCGCCAGCAGCTCGGGGGGCCAGAATGAGCAGTTCTTC
TRBD2	TRBV4-1	NA	TRBJ2-2	CASSQTSGGQTGELFF	TGCGCCAGCAGCCAGACTAGCGGGGGACAAACCGGGGAGCTGTTTTTT
NA	TRBV2	NA	TRBJ1-1	CASRAGTPGEAFF	TGTGCCAGCAGGGCCGGGACACCCGGCGAAGCTTTCTTT
TRBD1	TRBV20-1	NA	TRBJ1-3	CSASQQGAFGNTIYF	TGCAGTGCTAGTCAACAGGGGGCGTTCGGAAACACCATATATTTT
NA	TRBV30	NA	TRBJ1-6	CAWSHRGRGLNSPLHF	TGTGCCTGGAGTCACCGTGGTCGTGGGCTTAATTCACCCCTCCACTTT
NA	TRBV6-5	NA	TRBJ2-7	CASTQAYEQYF	TGTGCCAGCACGCAGGCCTACGAGCAGTACTTC
NA	TRBV14	NA	TRBJ1-5	CASSQSRDQPQHF	TGTGCCAGCAGCCAATCCAGGGATCAGCCCCAGCATTTT
TRBD1	TRBV19	once	TRBJ1-2	CASRDPRQGGYGYTF	TGTGCCAGTAGGGACCCACGACAGGGGGGCTATGGCTACACCTTC
TRBD1	TRBV11-2	NA	TRBJ2-7	CASSTYRGNSYEQYF	TGTGCCAGCAGCACATACAGGGGGAACTCCTACGAGCAGTACTTC
TRBD1	TRBV30	NA	TRBJ1-2	CAWSGTGAYGYTF	TGTGCCTGGAGTGGTACAGGGGCGTATGGCTACACCTTC
NA	TRBV28	NA	TRBJ1-1	CASTLLWGRLNTEAFF	TGTGCCAGCACCCTATTATGGGGGCGGCTGAACACTGAAGCTTTCTTT